This TCR beta chain derives from a study of blood T cell repertoires in COVID-19. Across the study: Sites across the United States, Italy and Spain contributed samples from acute and convalescent COVID-19. Sources were T cells, B-cell-depleted T cells, or PBMCs; the material itself was cDNA or gDNA.

The CDR3 runs 15 residues. Deletions cut 5 bases from V and 8 bases from J, with 19 bases between. CDR1 and CDR2 from the germline V gene are ENHRY and SYGVKD. How the authors handled the data: Reference gene primer amplification yielded estimated nucleated cell counts. Profiling relied on immunoSEQ multiplex PCR, and the TCRdb table lists in-frame clones only, not all of them. The D gene and trimming were derived from the DNA, and the V and J assignments and clone size from that table. Of 350,000 or so clones in the sample, around 87% were seen once. This TCR was recovered from a man between 18 and 29 years old with active or convalescent COVID-19. V gene TRBV10-3 combines with J gene TRBJ2-1, with D possibly TRBD1 on 5 matching bases. Source material: peripheral blood. CDR3 coding DNA: TGTGCCATCAGTCTGGGGCGCGGTAGTCAGGATGAGCAGTTCTTC. This translates into CAISLGRGSQDEQFF.